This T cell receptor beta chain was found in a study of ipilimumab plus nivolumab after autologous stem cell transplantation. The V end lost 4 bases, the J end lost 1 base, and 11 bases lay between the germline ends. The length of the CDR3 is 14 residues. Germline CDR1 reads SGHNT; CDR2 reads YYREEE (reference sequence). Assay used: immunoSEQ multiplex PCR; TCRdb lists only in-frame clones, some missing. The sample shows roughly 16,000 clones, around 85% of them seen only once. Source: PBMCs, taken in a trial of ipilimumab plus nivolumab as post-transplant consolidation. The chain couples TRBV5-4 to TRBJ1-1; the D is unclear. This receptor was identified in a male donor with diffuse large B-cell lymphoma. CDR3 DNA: TGTGCCAGCAGCCTCGGCGGTGGGAACACTGAAGCTTTCTTT. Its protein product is CASSLGGGNTEAFF.